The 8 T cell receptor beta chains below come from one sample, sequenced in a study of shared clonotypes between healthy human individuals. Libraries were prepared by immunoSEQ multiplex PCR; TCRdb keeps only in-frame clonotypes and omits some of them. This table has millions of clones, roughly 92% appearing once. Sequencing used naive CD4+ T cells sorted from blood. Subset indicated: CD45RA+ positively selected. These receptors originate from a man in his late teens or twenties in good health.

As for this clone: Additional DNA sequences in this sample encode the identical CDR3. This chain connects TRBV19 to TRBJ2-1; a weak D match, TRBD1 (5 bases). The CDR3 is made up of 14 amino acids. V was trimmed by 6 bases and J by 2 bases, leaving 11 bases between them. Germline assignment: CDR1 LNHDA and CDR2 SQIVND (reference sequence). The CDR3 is CASSGRVTYNEQFF. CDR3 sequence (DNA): TGTGCCAGTAGCGGCAGGGTTACCTACAATGAGCAGTTCTTC.

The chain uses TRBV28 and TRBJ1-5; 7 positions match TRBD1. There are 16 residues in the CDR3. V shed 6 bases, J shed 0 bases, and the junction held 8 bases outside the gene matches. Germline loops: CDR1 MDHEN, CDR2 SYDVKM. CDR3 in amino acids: CASRGGTAYSNQPQHF. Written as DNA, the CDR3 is TGTGCCAGCAGAGGAGGGACAGCTTATAGCAATCAGCCCCAGCATTTT.

The CDR3 sequence is CASSIPVGGRSQPQHF. In DNA form, the CDR3 reads TGTGCCAGTAGTATCCCTGTAGGGGGAAGGAGTCAGCCCCAGCATTTT. The V call is TRBV19, the J call TRBJ1-5; possible D gene TRBD1, 6 bases. With 3 bases removed from V and 6 bases from J, the gap between germline ends came to 18 bases. The CDR3 is 16 residues long. Germline V gives CDR1 LNHDA, CDR2 SQIVND (reference sequence).

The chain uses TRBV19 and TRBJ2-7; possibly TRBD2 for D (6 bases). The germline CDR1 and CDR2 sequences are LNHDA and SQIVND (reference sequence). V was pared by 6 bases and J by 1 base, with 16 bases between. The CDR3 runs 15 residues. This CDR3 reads CASRDLGGASYEQYF. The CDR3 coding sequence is TGTGCCAGTAGAGACCTGGGGGGAGCTTCCTACGAGCAGTACTTC.

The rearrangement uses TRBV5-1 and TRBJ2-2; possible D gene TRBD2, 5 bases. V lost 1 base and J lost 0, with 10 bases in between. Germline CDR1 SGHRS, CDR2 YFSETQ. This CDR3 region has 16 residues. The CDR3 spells CASSLKVTTNTGELFF. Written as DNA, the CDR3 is TGCGCCAGCAGCTTGAAAGTGACTACGAACACCGGGGAGCTGTTTTTT.

The CDR3 DNA sequence: TGCGCCAGCAGTGCTTCACTCTACGAGCAGTACTTC. Its translation: CASSASLYEQYF. The chain uses TRBV10-1 and TRBJ2-7; no clear D gene. The CDR3 is 12 amino acids. V lost 4 bases and J 3 bases, leaving 7 bases between the germline ends. Germline V lookup: CDR1 WNHNN, CDR2 SYGVQD (reference sequence).

CDR3 in amino acids: CASTQRGLAGGTDTQYF. The DNA of the CDR3 is TGTGCCAGCACTCAAAGGGGGCTAGCGGGGGGCACAGATACGCAGTATTTT. This chain joins TRBV2 and TRBJ2-3, with TRBD2 matching over 10 bases. The CDR3 length is 17 residues. With 7 bases clipped from V and 1 base from J, the junction kept 11 bases outside the gene matches. The germline V gene encodes CDR1 SNHLY and CDR2 FYNNEI. Using reference TRBV2 and TRBJ2-3 for the parts outside the CDR3, the full variable domain is EPEVTQTPSHQVTQMGQEVILRCVPISNHLYFYWYRQILGQKVEFLVSFYNNEISEKSEIFDDQFSVERPDGSNFTLKIRSTKLEDSAMYFCASTQRGLAGGTDTQYFGPGTRLTVL.

CDR3 coding DNA: TGTGCCAGCAGCCCCTCAGGGACTAGCGGGAGGAGGACCTACAATGAGCAGTTCTTC. Translated: CASSPSGTSGRRTYNEQFF. The chain links TRBV11-2 to TRBJ2-1; TRBD2 aligns across 15 bases. The CDR3 is 19 amino acids. The trim removed 5 bases at V and 2 bases at J, leaving 10 bases unmatched. Germline CDR1 is SGHAT and CDR2 is FQNNGV.